Each of the 14 T cell receptor beta chains below was sequenced from the same sample in a study of blood T cell repertoires in COVID-19. Clones were sequenced by immunoSEQ multiplex PCR, and TCRdb holds only the in-frame ones, with some missing. This sample carries about 350,000 clones, 91% of them seen once, and the ten largest clones take roughly 3%. Sequencing used peripheral blood. The origin of the receptors is a woman under 30 who had recovered from COVID-19.

The rearrangement links TRBV6-5 to TRBJ1-2, with D perhaps matching TRBD1 (6 bases). Trimming pared 4 bases from V and 4 bases from J, leaving 10 bases between. This CDR3 has 13 residues. The V gene's germline CDR1 is MNHEY and CDR2 SVGAGI. The CDR3 loop reads CASSLGAIYGYTF. The CDR3 DNA is TGTGCCAGCAGTTTGGGGGCAATCTATGGCTACACCTTC.

As DNA, the CDR3 is TGCGCCAGCAGCCAAGAAAGATTGTTTGAAGGGGCTGGTGGCTACACCTTC. Encoded protein: CASSQERLFEGAGGYTF. The chain has TRBV4-3 and TRBJ1-2, with D possibly matching TRBD1 (5 bases). The germline gives CDR1 LGHNA, CDR2 YSLEER. V gave up 0 bases and J gave up 7 bases, with 21 bases separating them. This CDR3 spans 17 amino acids.

This chain links TRBV15 with TRBJ1-6; 8 bases line up with TRBD1. The CDR3 runs to 14 residues. The trim removed 5 bases at V and 9 bases at J, leaving 6 bases unmatched. Germline CDR1 LNHNV, CDR2 YYDKDF (reference sequence). The CDR3 nucleotides read TGTGCCACCAGCCAGGACAGGGCAGGTTCACCCCTCCACTTT. Translated: CATSQDRAGSPLHF.

This clone was seen a handful of times. The chain links TRBV19 to TRBJ1-2; possible D gene TRBD1, 6 bases. With 5 bases removed from V and 4 bases from J, the gap between germline ends came to 17 bases. CDR1 is LNHDA, CDR2 SQIVND, per germline (reference sequence). There are 15 residues in the CDR3. The CDR3 DNA follows: TGTGCCAGTAGTGGGGCCGTAGGGGGAGCCTATGGCTACACCTTC. It translates to CASSGAVGGAYGYTF. Using reference TRBV19 and TRBJ1-2 for the parts outside the CDR3, the full variable domain is DGGITQSPKYLFRKEGQNVTLSCEQNLNHDAMYWYRQDPGQGLRLIYYSQIVNDFQKGDIAEGYSVSREKKESFPLTVTSAQKNPTAFYLCASSGAVGGAYGYTFGSGTRLTVV.

This clone turned up a few times. The chain has TRBV29-1 and TRBJ2-7; the match to TRBD2 covers 8 bases. CDR3 length: 11 amino acids. Germline V gene lookup returns CDR1 SQVTM and CDR2 ANQGSEA. The CDR3 region is CNVRGGDEQYV. As DNA, the CDR3 is TGCAACGTACGGGGGGGAGACGAGCAGTACGTC.

The rearrangement joins TRBV18 to TRBJ2-1; 9 bases are shared with TRBD2. J was trimmed by 0 bases and V by 2 bases; bases with no gene match: 5. Germline V gene lookup returns CDR1 KGHSH and CDR2 LQKENI. The CDR3 runs 17 residues. In DNA, the CDR3 is TGTGCCAGCTCACCATACCAAGCGGGAGGCTCCTACAATGAGCAGTTCTTC. It specifies CASSPYQAGGSYNEQFF.

J is TRBJ2-1 and V is TRBV24-1, with D possibly TRBD2 on 7 matching bases. CDR3 length: 15 residues. Germline CDR1 and CDR2: KGHDR and SFDVKD. The ends were cut back, 1 base at V and 5 bases at J, with 11 bases in the middle. The CDR3 reads CATSDFGGRNNEQFF. The CDR3 nucleotides are TGTGCCACCAGTGATTTCGGGGGGCGCAACAATGAGCAGTTCTTC.

V gene TRBV12-3 or TRBV12-4 combines with J gene TRBJ1-5, with unresolved D. Trimming stripped 3 bases from V and 6 bases from J, with 6 bases between. This CDR3 is built from 12 residues. CDR3 bases: TGTGCCAGCAGTTTTTATCTTCAGCCCCAGCATTTT. Protein product: CASSFYLQPQHF.

The genes are TRBV2 and TRBJ1-2, with 7 nucleotides matching TRBD1. The CDR3 is 13 amino acids. With V trimmed by 6 bases and J by 4 bases, 5 bases remained unmatched. Germline V CDR1 and CDR2: SNHLY, FYNNEI. The DNA for the CDR3 is TGTGCCAGCAGGGTGGGACAGATCTATGGCTACACCTTC. Its protein product is CASRVGQIYGYTF.

This rearrangement joins TRBV27 to TRBJ2-1; TRBD2 matches at 10 bases. The CDR3 sequence is 16 residues long. Trimming removed 3 bases from V and 2 bases from J; junction bases left unmatched: 4. The germline V gene encodes CDR1 MNHEY and CDR2 SMNVEV (reference sequence). This CDR3 reads CASSLLGLAAYNEQFF. The CDR3 coding sequence is TGTGCCAGCAGTTTGTTAGGACTAGCGGCCTACAATGAGCAGTTCTTC.

This rearrangement joins TRBV24-1 to TRBJ2-2; perhaps TRBD1 as D (5 bases). The CDR3 totals 16 residues. The ends were cut back, 0 bases at V and 1 base at J, with 8 bases in the middle. Germline-derived CDR1 and CDR2 are KGHDR and SFDVKD. The CDR3: CATSDLGQGNTGELFF. The CDR3 DNA reads TGTGCCACCAGTGATTTGGGCCAGGGGAACACCGGGGAGCTGTTTTTT.

The V call is TRBV28, the J call TRBJ1-6; D may be TRBD1 (6 bases). The CDR3 is 13 amino acids. The V end lost 8 bases, the J end lost 7 bases, and 12 bases lay between the germline ends. Germline lookup yields CDR1 MDHEN and CDR2 SYDVKM. This CDR3 reads CASENRDNSPLHF. The CDR3 DNA sequence: TGTGCCAGCGAAAACAGGGACAATTCACCCCTCCACTTT.

The chain combines TRBV6-6 with TRBJ1-4; the D is unclear. The CDR3 is made up of 14 amino acids. The germline V and J ends were trimmed by 7 bases and 4 bases, with 13 bases remaining between them. Germline V gives CDR1 MNHNY, CDR2 SVGAGI (reference sequence). This CDR3 reads CASTETEINEKLFF. CDR3 sequence (DNA): TGTGCCAGCACTGAGACGGAGATTAATGAAAAACTGTTTTTT.

This sequence joins TRBV18 and TRBJ1-6; 7 positions agree with TRBD1. CDR3 length: 15 residues. V lost 2 bases to trimming and J lost 6 bases; unmatched junction nucleotides: 4. Germline CDR1 KGHSH, CDR2 LQKENI. The CDR3 DNA reads as TGTGCCAGCTCACCAAGGGACAGACTTAATTCACCCCTCCACTTT. It is translated as CASSPRDRLNSPLHF. The full variable domain, its missing parts supplied by reference TRBV18 and TRBJ1-6, is NAGVMQNPRHLVRRRGQEARLRCSPMKGHSHVYWYRQLPEEGLKFMVYLQKENIIDESGMPKERFSAEFPKEGPSILRIQQVVRGDSAAYFCASSPRDRLNSPLHFGNGTRLTVT.